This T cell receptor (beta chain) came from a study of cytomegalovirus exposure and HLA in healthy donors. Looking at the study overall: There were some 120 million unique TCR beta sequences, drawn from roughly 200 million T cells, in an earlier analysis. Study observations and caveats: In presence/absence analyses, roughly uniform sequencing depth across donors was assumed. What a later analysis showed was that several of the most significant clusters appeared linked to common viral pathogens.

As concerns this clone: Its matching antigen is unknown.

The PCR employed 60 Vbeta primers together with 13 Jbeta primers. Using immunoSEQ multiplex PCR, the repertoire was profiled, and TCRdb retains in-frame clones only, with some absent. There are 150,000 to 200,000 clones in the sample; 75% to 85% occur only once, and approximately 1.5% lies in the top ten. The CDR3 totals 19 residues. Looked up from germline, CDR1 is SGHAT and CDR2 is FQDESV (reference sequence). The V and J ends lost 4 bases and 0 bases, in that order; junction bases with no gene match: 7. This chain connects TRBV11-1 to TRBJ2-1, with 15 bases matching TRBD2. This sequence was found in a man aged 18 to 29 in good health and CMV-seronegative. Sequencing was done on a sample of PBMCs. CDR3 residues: CASSSGLAGGLSSYNEQFF. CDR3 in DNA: TGTGCCAGCAGCTCGGGACTAGCGGGAGGACTAAGCTCCTACAATGAGCAGTTCTTC.